These 18 T cell receptor delta chains were sequenced from one sample in a study of gamma-delta chains in newborns, infants, children. TCRdb re-called the reads using CATT. Among 2,500 to 3,500 delta-chain clones, 45% to 65% were seen once, and the ten largest hold about 15%. The sequencing input was blood. The receptors were gathered from a child who received the measles vaccine.

For this clone: With a far larger clone one base away, a read error is the likely cause. Distinct nucleotide sequences in the sample also encode this CDR3. The chain links TRDV3 to TRDJ1, with 11 positions matching TRDD3. CDR3 length equals 16 residues. Losses at the gene ends were 4 bases for V and 3 bases for J; bases not matched to a gene: 13. The germline V gene has CDR1 TVYSNPD and CDR2 GDNSRS (reference sequence). The CDR3 reads CACPHLGDTIADKLIF. CDR3 DNA: TGTGCCTGCCCCCACCTGGGGGATACCATTGCCGATAAACTCATCTTT.

This clone is labeled as large (0.1 to 1%). The chain joins TRDV3 to TRDJ1, with 10 bases matching TRDD3. This CDR3 spans 17 amino acids. Trimming cost V 3 bases and J 0 bases; bases outside gene matches: 13. Germline lookup yields CDR1 TVYSNPD and CDR2 GDNSRS (reference sequence). The CDR3 protein is CAFRPGYWGIHTDKLIF. DNA for the CDR3: TGTGCCTTCCGTCCCGGGTACTGGGGGATTCACACCGATAAACTCATCTTT.

A single count supports this clone. Being one base from a much bigger clone, this may be a read error. The chain carries TRDV1 and TRDJ1; D gene uncertain. The CDR3 spans 18 residues. With 2 bases removed from V and 0 bases from J, the gap between germline ends came to 19 bases. Germline values: CDR1 TSWWSYY, CDR2 QGS. The CDR3 nucleotides are TGTGCTCTTGGGGAAGATTCAATCCTGCCCCCCCACACCGATAAACTCATCTTT. Its translation: CALGEDSILPPHTDKLIF.

This clone was observed a handful of times. One end of the junction varies from germline; a read error may be responsible. This sequence joins TRDV2 and TRDJ1; TRDD3 matches at 11 bases. CDR1 GEAIGNYY and CDR2 EKD come from the germline V gene. The CDR3 is 17 residues long. CDR3 in DNA: TGTGCCTGTGGACCCATACTGGGGGATAATAAGGTTAATAAACCCATCTTT. This translates into CACGPILGDNKVNKPIF.

This clone is labeled medium-sized. The rearrangement joins TRDV2 to TRDJ2; no clear D. Germline V gene sequence: CDR1 GEAIGNYY, CDR2 EKD. Trimming pared 0 bases from V and 0 bases from J, leaving 13 bases between. The CDR3 loop spans 17 amino acids. The CDR3 nucleotides read TGTGCCTGTGACACCATTGAGGGGTCCTCTTTGACAGCACAACTCTTCTTT. Translated: CACDTIEGSSLTAQLFF.

Remarks on this clone: One base away lies a much larger clone, so this may be a sequencing read error. The V gene is TRDV2, the J gene TRDJ2, with 10 bases identical to TRDD3. The germline CDR1 and CDR2 sequences are GEAIGNYY and EKD. The CDR3 totals 14 residues. The CDR3 loop reads CACDKMGDTARLFF. CDR3 coding DNA: TGTGCCTGTGACAAGATGGGGGATACAGCACGACTCTTCTTT.

The chain employs TRDV1 and TRDJ1; D ambiguous. The CDR3 consists of 15 residues. CDR1 is TSWWSYY, CDR2 QGS, per germline. Between the trimmed V and J ends, which lost 2 bases and 0 bases, there was a span of 10 bases. DNA for the CDR3: TGTGCTCTTGGGGAAGGGGTCCTGTACACCGATAAACTCATCTTT. Protein product: CALGEGVLYTDKLIF.

This clone appeared once. A much larger clone differs from this one at a single base, so this may be a read error. V gene TRDV1 combines with J gene TRDJ1; D possibly corresponds to TRDD2 (5 bases). Germline values: CDR1 TSWWSYY, CDR2 QGS. The CDR3 contains 18 residues. CDR3 loop: CALGECTLQPLAIKKLTF. The CDR3, as DNA: TGTGCTCTTGGGGAATGCACCCTACAACCCCTGGCCATAAAGAAACTCACCTTT.

By frequency in the sample, this clone is medium-sized. The chain couples TRDV1 to TRDJ1; the match to TRDD3 covers 13 bases. CDR1 TSWWSYY and CDR2 QGS come from the germline V gene. The V and J ends lost 6 bases and 3 bases, in that order; junction bases with no gene match: 13. CDR3 length equals 18 residues. The CDR3: CALGDHTGGYGEADKLIF. The CDR3 nucleotides read TGTGCTCTTGGAGATCATACTGGGGGATACGGCGAGGCCGATAAACTCATCTTT.

Judged by abundance, this clone is medium-sized. The rearrangement uses TRDV2 and TRDJ1; D uncertain. The V end was cut by 0 bases, the J end by 1 base, with 14 bases between. Germline-derived CDR1 and CDR2 are GEAIGNYY and EKD. The CDR3 covers 16 residues. CDR3 region: CACDTVLKVTTDKLIF. The DNA for the CDR3 is TGTGCCTGTGACACCGTACTTAAAGTCACCACCGATAAACTCATCTTT.

This clone was seen once. This clone may be a read error of a much larger clone one base away. This CDR3 reads CALGELPPPRPHWGIRQYTDKLIF. The CDR3 DNA follows: TGTGCTCTTGGGGAACTTCCCCCCCCTAGGCCGCACTGGGGGATACGCCAATACACCGATAAACTCATCTTT. V usage is TRDV1 and J usage is TRDJ1; 13 nucleotides agree with TRDD3. Germline V gene sequence: CDR1 TSWWSYY, CDR2 QGS. The CDR3 is 24 amino acids. The junction had 22 bases not matched to a gene; V was cut back by 0 bases and J by 0 bases.

On this clone: A much larger clone is a single base away; this may be a read error. V and J are TRDV3 and TRDJ1, with TRDD3 matching over 8 bases. Judging by the DNA end, TRDJ2 fits better; the J call may be wrong. The CDR3 runs to 16 residues. The germline gives CDR1 TVYSNPD, CDR2 GDNSRS (reference sequence). The CDR3: CARKHLDWGSNDKLFF. CDR3 sequence (DNA): TGTGCCCGCAAACACCTTGACTGGGGGTCCAACGATAAACTCTTCTTT.

Details on this clone: The sample carries other DNA sequences with the same CDR3. V and J are TRDV1 and TRDJ1, with TRDD3 as a possible D gene (7 bases). Trimming removed 0 bases from V and 8 bases from J, with 40 bases in between. Germline V lookup: CDR1 TSWWSYY, CDR2 QGS. The CDR3 loop spans 23 amino acids. CDR3 amino acids: CALGELWGNNLPCLSGGLDKLIF. CDR3 bases: TGTGCTCTTGGGGAACTGTGGGGAAACAACCTTCCCTGTTTGTCTGGGGGGCTCGACAAACTCATCTTT.

Regarding this clone: Possible read error: a much larger clone is one base away. V and J are TRDV3 and TRDJ1; D is possibly TRDD3 (7 bases). The V end was cut by 1 base, the J end by 0 bases, with 39 bases between. From germline, CDR1 is TVYSNPD and CDR2 GDNSRS (reference sequence). This CDR3 region has 23 residues. The CDR3 bases are TGTGCCTTTATAAGTCCTACCCATTTGCTGGGGGGTACGCCGATCCGGTACACCGATAAACTCATCTTT. Protein: CAFISPTHLLGGTPIRYTDKLIF. The complete variable domain, with remaining parts taken from reference TRDV3 and TRDJ1, reads CDKVTQSSPDQTVASGSEVVLLCTYDTVYSNPDLFWYRIRPDYSFQFVFYGDNSRSEGADFTQGRFSVKHILTQKAFHLVISPVRTEDSATYYCAFISPTHLLGGTPIRYTDKLIFGKGTRVTVEP.

With regard to this clone: A junction boundary mismatches the germline segment, possibly from a read error. The chain couples TRDV2 to TRDJ1; 7 bases match TRDD3. This CDR3 is 15 amino acids long. Per germline, CDR1 GEAIGNYY and CDR2 EKD. For the CDR3, the DNA is TGTGCCTGTGACAAACTGGGGATGTACACCGATAAAATCATCTTT. Protein sequence: CACDKLGMYTDKIIF.

Regarding this clone: A far larger clone is just one base off, so this is likely a read error. This rearrangement joins TRDV3 to TRDJ1; D is possibly TRDD3 (5 bases). V lost 4 bases and J lost 1, with 16 bases in between. The germline V gene has CDR1 TVYSNPD and CDR2 GDNSRS (reference sequence). The CDR3 length is 14 residues. The CDR3 region has the DNA TGTGCCTCGAAGAGCTGGGATGGCACCGATAAACTCATCTTT. Protein: CASKSWDGTDKLIF.

By share of the sample, this clone is medium-sized. The chain recombines TRDV1 with TRDJ1, with TRDD3 matching over 7 bases. The germline gives CDR1 TSWWSYY, CDR2 QGS. Trimming removed 0 bases from V and 8 bases from J; junction bases left unmatched: 24. The CDR3 runs to 20 residues. The CDR3 protein is CALGELVPRLGGSLGKKLIF. The CDR3 nucleotides are TGTGCTCTTGGGGAACTAGTCCCTCGGCTGGGGGGATCATTAGGAAAGAAACTCATCTTT.

V and J are TRDV1 and TRDJ1; perhaps TRDD2 as D (6 bases). CDR3 length: 17 residues. V was pared by 1 base and J by 0 bases, with 15 bases between. Germline-derived CDR1 and CDR2 are TSWWSYY and QGS. In DNA, the CDR3 is TGTGCTCTTGGGGAACCCTCCTACGCTGGGTACACCGATAAACTCATCTTT. It is translated as CALGEPSYAGYTDKLIF.